This is a list of T cell receptor beta chains from one sample in a study of CD8+ T cells in alopecia areata. TCRdb's table, derived via immunoSEQ multiplex PCR, lists solely in-frame clones and lacks some. The sample records about 200,000 clones, about 61% being singletons. The sequenced sample consisted of CD8+ T cells sorted from blood. These receptors came from a human donor in good health. CDR3s include the opening cysteine and the closing phenylalanine or tryptophan. The D gene is left open where the match is weak. Rows give clone size only sometimes, using once, few, many, or a class for an expanded clone.

J: TRBJ2-7; V: TRBV25-1; D: .; size: .; CDR3: CASSTGYEQYF; DNA: TGTGCCAGCAGTACAGGCTACGAGCAGTACTTC
J: TRBJ1-1; V: TRBV5-1; D: TRBD1; size: .; CDR3: CASSVRGANTEAFF; DNA: TGCGCCAGCAGCGTCAGGGGGGCGAACACTGAAGCTTTCTTT
J: TRBJ1-2; V: TRBV4-1; D: .; size: .; CDR3: CASSEENGQLYGYTF; DNA: TGCGCCAGCAGCGAAGAGAACGGACAGCTCTATGGCTACACCTTC
J: TRBJ1-2; V: TRBV25-1; D: .; size: .; CDR3: CATTQGYGYTF; DNA: TGTGCCACCACACAGGGCTATGGCTACACCTTC
J: TRBJ2-7; V: TRBV19; D: .; size: .; CDR3: CATWAGYEQYF; DNA: TGTGCCACCTGGGCAGGATACGAGCAGTACTTC
J: TRBJ2-3; V: TRBV5-1; D: TRBD2; size: .; CDR3: CASSLEGEGTDTQYF; DNA: TGCGCCAGCAGCTTGGAAGGGGAGGGTACAGATACGCAGTATTTT
J: TRBJ1-5; V: TRBV7-2; D: TRBD1; size: .; CDR3: CASSLSGGAGQPQHF; DNA: TGTGCCAGCAGCTTATCAGGGGGCGCGGGTCAGCCCCAGCATTTT
J: TRBJ2-3; V: TRBV7-8; D: .; size: .; CDR3: CASSGTGTLSTDTQYF; DNA: TGTGCCAGCAGCGGAACCGGGACATTGAGCACAGATACGCAGTATTTT
J: TRBJ1-6; V: TRBV5-4; D: TRBD1; size: .; CDR3: CASSLKGQGNNSPLHF; DNA: TGTGCCAGCAGCTTGAAAGGACAGGGAAATAATTCACCCCTCCACTTT
J: TRBJ1-1; V: TRBV29-1; D: .; size: .; CDR3: CSVRGWDTEAFF; DNA: TGCAGCGTTCGCGGTTGGGACACTGAAGCTTTCTTT
J: TRBJ1-1; V: TRBV6-6; D: .; size: .; CDR3: CASGPKRDTEAFF; DNA: TGTGCCAGCGGCCCTAAGAGGGACACTGAAGCTTTCTTT
J: TRBJ2-7; V: TRBV9; D: .; size: few; CDR3: CASSVGDSIYEQYF; DNA: TGTGCCAGCAGCGTAGGAGATAGCATCTACGAGCAGTACTTC
J: TRBJ2-5; V: TRBV6-6; D: .; size: once; CDR3: CASSYLVETQYF; DNA: TGTGCCAGCAGTTACTTGGTGGAGACCCAGTACTTC
J: TRBJ2-3; V: TRBV5-6; D: .; size: .; CDR3: CASSYPSRTDTQYF; DNA: TGTGCCAGCAGCTATCCCTCTCGCACAGATACGCAGTATTTT
J: TRBJ2-3; V: TRBV27; D: .; size: .; CDR3: CASRVWRRTDTQYF; DNA: TGTGCCAGCAGAGTTTGGAGACGCACAGATACGCAGTATTTT
J: TRBJ2-7; V: TRBV15; D: TRBD2; size: .; CDR3: CATSREGLAGNEQYF; DNA: TGTGCCACCAGCAGAGAAGGACTAGCGGGAAACGAGCAGTACTTC
J: TRBJ2-7; V: TRBV9; D: .; size: .; CDR3: CASSDGDTPYEQYF; DNA: TGTGCCAGCAGCGATGGGGACACCCCCTACGAGCAGTACTTC
J: TRBJ2-7; V: TRBV5-1; D: TRBD1; size: .; CDR3: CASSWGPGQVSYEQYF; DNA: TGCGCCAGCAGCTGGGGGCCGGGACAGGTCTCCTACGAGCAGTACTTC
J: TRBJ2-1; V: TRBV6-1; D: .; size: many; CDR3: CASSETGQINEQFF; DNA: TGTGCCAGCAGTGAAACAGGACAGATAAATGAGCAGTTCTTC
J: TRBJ1-1; V: TRBV5-1; D: .; size: .; CDR3: CASSLGRIAEAFF; DNA: TGCGCCAGCAGCTTGGGACGGATCGCTGAAGCTTTCTTT
J: TRBJ2-7; V: TRBV11-2; D: .; size: .; CDR3: CASNPRLKSYEQYF; DNA: TGTGCCAGCAACCCACGTCTCAAAAGCTACGAGCAGTACTTC
J: TRBJ2-7; V: TRBV11-1; D: .; size: .; CDR3: CASRGSISYEQYF; DNA: TGTGCCAGCAGAGGGTCTATCTCCTACGAGCAGTACTTC
J: TRBJ2-5; V: TRBV29-1; D: TRBD1; size: .; CDR3: CSVEEGTGQETQYF; DNA: TGCAGCGTTGAAGAAGGGACAGGACAAGAGACCCAGTACTTC
J: TRBJ2-5; V: TRBV4-1; D: .; size: .; CDR3: CASSQAWVEGETQYF; DNA: TGCGCCAGCAGCCAAGCGTGGGTGGAGGGGGAGACCCAGTACTTC
J: TRBJ2-7; V: TRBV6-5; D: TRBD1; size: .; CDR3: CASSYAPTGDFGEQYF; DNA: TGTGCCAGCAGTTACGCCCCGACAGGGGATTTCGGTGAGCAGTACTTC
J: TRBJ2-4; V: TRBV5-1; D: .; size: .; CDR3: CASQGSKNIQYF; DNA: TGCGCCAGCCAGGGCAGCAAAAACATTCAGTACTTC
J: TRBJ2-2; V: TRBV29-1; D: .; size: few; CDR3: CSVEGGPNTGELFF; DNA: TGCAGCGTTGAAGGAGGCCCGAACACCGGGGAGCTGTTTTTT
J: TRBJ1-5; V: TRBV4-2; D: TRBD1; size: .; CDR3: CASSLGTGSQPQHF; DNA: TGTGCCAGCAGCCTCGGGACAGGGTCACAGCCCCAGCATTTT
J: TRBJ1-1; V: TRBV4-1; D: .; size: .; CDR3: CASSQPIGVRTEAFF; DNA: TGCGCCAGCAGCCAGCCAATCGGGGTTCGCACTGAAGCTTTCTTT